The rows below give T cell receptor beta chains drawn from one sample of a study of identical twins. TCRdb recomputed calls from the 5' RACE reads with MiXCR, one row per CDR3 protein. The data contain about 150,000 distinct CDR3 sequences, approximately 3.5% of them seen just once; the ten biggest clones take up 7.5% to 8.5%. What was sequenced was memory T cells sorted from blood. The receptors stem from a man younger than 35 in good health. Both conserved end residues are part of each CDR3. A D gene is named only where the DNA matches it firmly. A row's size may be missing; if present it is once, few, many or a size class.

DNA: TGCGCCAGCAGCCACCAAAGAGGGGGCTGGTTGCTGGTTGAGCAGTACTTC
CDR3: CASSHQRGGWLLVEQYF
V: TRBV4-3
J: TRBJ2-7
D: TRBD1
size: -

DNA: TGTGCTAGTGGTTGGACTAGCGGGAATCCCCGGGTTGCAGATACGCAGTATTTT
CDR3: CASGWTSGNPRVADTQYF
V: TRBV12-5
J: TRBJ2-3
D: TRBD2
size: -

DNA: TGTGCCAGCAGTGATCGGGGTGCCAAAAACATTCAGTACTTC
CDR3: CASSDRGAKNIQYF
V: TRBV12-3/TRBV12-4
J: TRBJ2-4
D: -
size: many

DNA: TGCAGTGCTAGGATCGAAGGGACTAGCGGGCGATATAATGAGCAGTTCTTC
CDR3: CSARIEGTSGRYNEQFF
V: TRBV20-1
J: TRBJ2-1
D: TRBD2
size: many

DNA: TGTGCCAGCAGCCTCTCGGGACAAAGCTACGAGCAGTACTTC
CDR3: CASSLSGQSYEQYF
V: TRBV3-1
J: TRBJ2-7
D: -
size: many

DNA: TGTGCCAGCAGAACTTGGACTAGCTCCTACAATGAGCAGTTCTTC
CDR3: CASRTWTSSYNEQFF
V: TRBV6-2/TRBV6-3
J: TRBJ2-1
D: TRBD2
size: many

DNA: TGTGCCATCAGCAACCGGGACAGGGGGCCCCTCAATGAGCAGTTCTTC
CDR3: CAISNRDRGPLNEQFF
V: TRBV10-3
J: TRBJ2-1
D: TRBD1
size: many

DNA: TGTGCCAGCAGCCAAGACGGGAGCACAGATACGCAGTATTTT
CDR3: CASSQDGSTDTQYF
V: TRBV4-2
J: TRBJ2-3
D: -
size: many

DNA: TGCAGTGCTGCCGGGACAGGGGTCTACGAGCAGTACTTC
CDR3: CSAAGTGVYEQYF
V: TRBV20-1
J: TRBJ2-7
D: TRBD1
size: many

DNA: TGTGCCAGCAGCTTGGCCAGACTAGCGGGAGGGGCCTACAATGAGCAGTTCTTC
CDR3: CASSLARLAGGAYNEQFF
V: TRBV5-5
J: TRBJ2-1
D: TRBD2
size: many

DNA: TGTGCCAGCAGCCGGAGACAGGGGTGGGAAAAACTGTTTTTT
CDR3: CASSRRQGWEKLFF
V: TRBV7-6
J: TRBJ1-4
D: TRBD1
size: many

DNA: TGTGCCAGCAGTCTCACAGGGGGGGAGACCCAGTACTTC
CDR3: CASSLTGGETQYF
V: TRBV5-1
J: TRBJ2-5
D: TRBD1
size: many

DNA: TGCAGTGCTAGGGCCTCGGCTCTAGCATTGAATGAGCAGTTCTTC
CDR3: CSARASALALNEQFF
V: TRBV20-1
J: TRBJ2-1
D: -
size: many

DNA: TGCAGTGCTCCAGAGACTGATTACAATGAGCAGTTCTTC
CDR3: CSAPETDYNEQFF
V: TRBV20-1
J: TRBJ2-1
D: -
size: -

DNA: TGTGCCAGCAGCCAAGAGCGGACAGGACTATTCCTAGCCAAAAACATTCAGTACTTC
CDR3: CASSQERTGLFLAKNIQYF
V: TRBV3-1
J: TRBJ2-4
D: -
size: many

DNA: TGTGCCAGCAGCTTACGTCAGCCCACAGATACGCAGTATTTT
CDR3: CASSLRQPTDTQYF
V: TRBV7-6
J: TRBJ2-3
D: -
size: many

DNA: TGTGCCAGCAGTGCTACAGGTTTGAGGGAAAAACTGTTTTTT
CDR3: CASSATGLREKLFF
V: TRBV2
J: TRBJ1-4
D: -
size: many

DNA: TGCGCCAGCAGCTCGGGACTAGCGGGAGGGCCGCTGACAGATACGCAGTATTTT
CDR3: CASSSGLAGGPLTDTQYF
V: TRBV5-1
J: TRBJ2-3
D: TRBD2
size: many

DNA: TGTGCCAGCAGCGTAGGGGGGGATATCACCGGGGAGCTGTTTTTT
CDR3: CASSVGGDITGELFF
V: TRBV9
J: TRBJ2-2
D: -
size: many

DNA: TGTGCCAGCAGCTCCGCGAGAACAGTCACGGGGAATGAGCAGTTCTTC
CDR3: CASSSARTVTGNEQFF
V: TRBV7-8
J: TRBJ2-1
D: -
size: many

DNA: TGCGCCAGCAGCGCACTAGCGGCGGGAGATACGCAGTATTTT
CDR3: CASSALAAGDTQYF
V: TRBV5-1
J: TRBJ2-3
D: TRBD2
size: many

DNA: TGTGCCAGCAGTCTAGCGGGAGATCCCGGGGAGCTGTTTTTT
CDR3: CASSLAGDPGELFF
V: TRBV12-3/TRBV12-4
J: TRBJ2-2
D: TRBD2
size: many

DNA: TGTGCCAGCAGTTTTGGACACCACTCTGGGGCCAACGTCCTGACTTTC
CDR3: CASSFGHHSGANVLTF
V: TRBV27
J: TRBJ2-6
D: -
size: many

DNA: TGTGCCAGCAGCCAAGGACTAGCGGGAAGGAACATTCAGTACTTC
CDR3: CASSQGLAGRNIQYF
V: TRBV28
J: TRBJ2-4
D: TRBD2
size: many

DNA: TGTGCCAGCAGCAATCTAGCAGAAAACTACAATGAGCAGTTCTTC
CDR3: CASSNLAENYNEQFF
V: TRBV12-3/TRBV12-4
J: TRBJ2-1
D: -
size: many

DNA: TGTGCCATCAGGGATGTTGACAGGGTTGGCTACACCTTC
CDR3: CAIRDVDRVGYTF
V: TRBV10-3
J: TRBJ1-2
D: TRBD1
size: -

DNA: TGTGCCAGCAGCACCCGAAGTTGGGAAGACACGCAGTATTTT
CDR3: CASSTRSWEDTQYF
V: TRBV6-1
J: TRBJ2-3
D: -
size: many